This note documents a single TCR beta chain sequence. Construction of the TCRbeta library involved unique molecular identifiers. TCRdb itself ran the PCR reads through MiXCR, one entry per CDR3 protein. The sample includes just over 350,000 distinct CDR3 sequences, about an eighth of them seen just once. The data originate from a study of T-cell reconstitution after alpha-beta-depleted transplantation in children. The V gene lost 8 bases and the J gene lost 3 bases, with 16 bases spanning the gap. The CDR3 is 14 amino acids. Germline-derived CDR1 and CDR2 are SGHTA and FQGNSA. The TCR sequence derives from a human donor who donated a stem cell graft to a child with Fanconi anemia. V usage is TRBV7-2 and J usage is TRBJ1-1; D gene ambiguous. The input for sequencing was PBMCs, taken from the stem cell graft. As DNA, the CDR3 is TGTGCCAGCGGATTGGGTCACGCGGACACTGAAGCTTTCTTT. Protein: CASGLGHADTEAFF.